This T cell receptor beta chain emerged from a study of blood T cell repertoires in COVID-19 (TCRdb year 2020). Turning to the overall study: The collaborator samples originated in the United States, Italy and Spain and spanned the acute and convalescent phases of COVID-19. The prospective study material was composed of cDNA or gDNA derived from T cells, B-cell-depleted T cells, or PBMCs. Deeply sampled blood TCRbeta repertoires from subjects exposed to, actively infected with, or recovered from COVID-19 were included in the dataset. The repertoires were released in a freely available public database meant as a resource for research on the immune response to SARS-CoV-2. The samples were drawn from two sources: the first 160 participants of the ongoing ImmuneRACE study, and fewer than 1,500 subjects contributed by 6 global collaborators. Nearly every sample came with metadata listing a de-identified subject ID, COVID-19 status, age in years and sex. Where available, HLA class I and class II types were taken from metadata supplied by the sample provider and were not determined by assay-based typing.

The paper's findings and limits, for the study overall: How much clinical and demographic metadata was included differed by source and by participant, and the metadata was provided uncurated.

With regard to this clone: It has no known antigen specificity. No clone much larger than this one lies a single base away; base qualities are absent.

From a lookup of the germline V gene (reference sequence), CDR1 and CDR2 are MNHEY and SMNVEV. Reading from cysteine to phenylalanine, the CDR3 counts 13 amino acids. Only CDR3 DNA is held: 39 bases, read in frame from base 1. Between the V and J ends, shortened by 4 bases and 4 bases respectively, the junction contains 10 bases. TCRbeta CDR3 regions were amplified from genomic DNA by means of the immunoSEQ Assay, a bias-controlled multiplex PCR. Regarding the original processing steps: The number of nucleated cells in each sample was estimated from the amplification of reference gene primers within the assay. To quantify the absolute abundance of each unique TCRbeta CDR3 rearrangement, sequence reads were collapsed and filtered. Productive Simpson clonality was computed per sample as the square root of Simpson's diversity index over productive rearrangements. This is the immuneACCESS table as TCRdb keeps it, with only in-frame sequences that have V and J called. A part of the clones is gone; compared with another copy, unresolved V genes explain less than half, and the rest is unexplained. V, J and clone size reflect that table, while D and trimming were determined from the DNA. The sample records 130,000 to 150,000 clones, over 70% of which are singletons. Clones ranked in the top ten supply around 1.7% of the sample.

Collaborating institutions collected whole blood in K2EDTA tubes following their own protocols. For TCRbeta analysis, collaborators shipped samples in one of three forms: frozen whole blood, isolated PBMCs, or DNA extracted from either of those sample types. This chain joins TRBV27 to TRBJ1-1; a tentative D call is TRBD1 (6 bases match). The receptor was derived from a woman between 50 and 59 years old with acute or convalescent COVID-19. The sequenced sample consisted of peripheral blood. The CDR3 protein is CASSSDRRTEAFF. The nucleotide sequence is given as TGTGCCAGCAGTTCCGACAGGCGCACTGAAGCTTTCTTT.